This TCR beta chain originates from a study of blood T cell repertoires in COVID-19. Across the whole study: Acute and convalescent COVID-19 specimens originated in the United States, Italy and Spain. PBMCs, B-cell-depleted T cells, or T cells provided the cDNA or gDNA that made up the material.

The CDR3 has 14 amino acids. The V end lost 6 bases, the J end lost 7 bases, and 19 bases lay between the germline ends. Germline V CDR1 and CDR2: SGHNT, YENEEA. Data came from immunoSEQ multiplex PCR; TCRdb stores just in-frame clones and leaves some out. This table has about 44,000 clones, roughly 90% appearing once. The TCR comes from a woman aged 80 or over in a cohort sampled during active or convalescent COVID-19. The chain employs TRBV11-3 and TRBJ2-7, with D perhaps TRBD2 (5 bases). Specimen: peripheral blood. CDR3 in amino acids: CASSPTGSPREQYF. The DNA for the CDR3 is TGTGCCAGCAGTCCTACGGGATCCCCTAGAGAGCAGTACTTC.